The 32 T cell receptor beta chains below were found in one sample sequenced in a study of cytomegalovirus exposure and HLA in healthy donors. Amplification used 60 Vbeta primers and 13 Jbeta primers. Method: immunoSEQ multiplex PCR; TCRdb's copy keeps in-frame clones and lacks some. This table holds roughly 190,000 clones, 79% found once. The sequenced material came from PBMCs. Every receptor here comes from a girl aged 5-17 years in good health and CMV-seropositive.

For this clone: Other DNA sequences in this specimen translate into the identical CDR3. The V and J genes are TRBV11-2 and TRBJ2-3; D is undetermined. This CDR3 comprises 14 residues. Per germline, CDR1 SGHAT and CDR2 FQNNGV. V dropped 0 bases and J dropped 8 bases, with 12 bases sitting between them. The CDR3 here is CASSLEVRPGTQYF. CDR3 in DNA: TGTGCCAGCAGCTTAGAGGTCCGCCCCGGTACGCAGTATTTT.

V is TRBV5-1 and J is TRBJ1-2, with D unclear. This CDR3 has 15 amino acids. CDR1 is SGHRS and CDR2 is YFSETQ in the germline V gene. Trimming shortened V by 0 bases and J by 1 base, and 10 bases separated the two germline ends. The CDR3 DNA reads TGCGCCAGCAGCTTGGCAGAGGCCCTTAACTATGGCTACACCTTC. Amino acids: CASSLAEALNYGYTF.

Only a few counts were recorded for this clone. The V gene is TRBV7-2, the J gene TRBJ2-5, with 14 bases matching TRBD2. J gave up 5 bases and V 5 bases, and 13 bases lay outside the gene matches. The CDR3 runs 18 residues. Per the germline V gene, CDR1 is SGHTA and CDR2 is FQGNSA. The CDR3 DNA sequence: TGTGCCAGCAGCCCAGGGACTAGCGGGGGACCCCTCCGGGAGACCCAGTACTTC. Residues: CASSPGTSGGPLRETQYF.

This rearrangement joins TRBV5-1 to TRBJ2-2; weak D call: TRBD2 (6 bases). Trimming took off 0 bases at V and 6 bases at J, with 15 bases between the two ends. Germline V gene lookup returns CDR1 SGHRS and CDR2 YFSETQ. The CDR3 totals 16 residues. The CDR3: CASSLAPGVLSGELFF. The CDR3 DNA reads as TGCGCCAGCAGCTTGGCCCCGGGGGTTTTGTCCGGGGAGCTGTTTTTT.

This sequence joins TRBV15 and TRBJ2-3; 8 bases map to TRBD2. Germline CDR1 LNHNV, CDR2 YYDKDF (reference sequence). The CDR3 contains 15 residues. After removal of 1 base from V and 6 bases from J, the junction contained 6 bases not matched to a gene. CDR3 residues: CATSRAGGLRDTQYF. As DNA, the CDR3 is TGTGCCACCAGCAGAGCGGGGGGGCTCCGGGATACGCAGTATTTT.

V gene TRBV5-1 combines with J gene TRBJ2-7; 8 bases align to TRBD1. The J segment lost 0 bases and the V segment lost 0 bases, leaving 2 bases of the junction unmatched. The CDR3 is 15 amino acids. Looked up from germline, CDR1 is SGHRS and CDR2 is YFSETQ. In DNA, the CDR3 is TGCGCCAGCAGCTTGGCCGGGACAGGCTCCTACGAGCAGTACTTC. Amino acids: CASSLAGTGSYEQYF. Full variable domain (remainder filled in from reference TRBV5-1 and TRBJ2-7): KAGVTQTPRYLIKTRGQQVTLSCSPISGHRSVSWYQQTPGQGLQFLFEYFSETQRNKGNFPGRFSGRQFSNSRSEMNVSTLELGDSALYLCASSLAGTGSYEQYFGPGTRLTVT.

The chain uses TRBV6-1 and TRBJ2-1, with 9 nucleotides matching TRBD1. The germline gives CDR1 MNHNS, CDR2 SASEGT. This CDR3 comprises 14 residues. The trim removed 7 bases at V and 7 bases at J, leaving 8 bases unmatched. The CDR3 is CASMPGQGLNEQFF. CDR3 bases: TGTGCCAGCATGCCGGGACAGGGACTGAATGAGCAGTTCTTC.

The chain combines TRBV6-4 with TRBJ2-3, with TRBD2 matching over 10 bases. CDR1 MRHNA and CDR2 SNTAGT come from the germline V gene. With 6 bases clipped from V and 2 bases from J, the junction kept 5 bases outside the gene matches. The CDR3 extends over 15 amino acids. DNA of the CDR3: TGTGCCAGCAGCGAGCGGGGGGGATACACAGATACGCAGTATTTT. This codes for CASSERGGYTDTQYF.

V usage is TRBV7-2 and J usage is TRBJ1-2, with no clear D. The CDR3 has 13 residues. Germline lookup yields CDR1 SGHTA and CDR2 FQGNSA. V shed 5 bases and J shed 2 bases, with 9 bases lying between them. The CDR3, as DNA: TGTGCCAGCAGCCAGGCCCTGAACTATGGCTACACCTTC. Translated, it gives CASSQALNYGYTF.

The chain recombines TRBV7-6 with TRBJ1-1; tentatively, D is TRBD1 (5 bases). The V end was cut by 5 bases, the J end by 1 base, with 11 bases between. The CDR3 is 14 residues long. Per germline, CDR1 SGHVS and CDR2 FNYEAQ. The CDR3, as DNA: TGTGCCAGCAGCCTTCCCGGGGGGAACACTGAAGCTTTCTTT. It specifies CASSLPGGNTEAFF.

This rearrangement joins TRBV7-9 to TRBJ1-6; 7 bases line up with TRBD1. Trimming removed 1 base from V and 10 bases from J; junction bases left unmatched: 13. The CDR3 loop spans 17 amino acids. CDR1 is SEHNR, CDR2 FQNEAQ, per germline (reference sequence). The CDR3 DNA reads TGTGCCAGCAGCTTAGGAGCGGGGGACAGCGGGAGCTCACCCCTCCACTTT. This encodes CASSLGAGDSGSSPLHF.

CDR3: CASRGDRGSSPLHF. DNA for the CDR3: TGTGCTAGTAGAGGGGACAGGGGTAGTTCACCCCTCCACTTT. The V call is TRBV12-5, the J call TRBJ1-6; the match to TRBD1 covers 10 bases. Trimming removed 8 bases from V and 9 bases from J; junction bases left unmatched: 7. CDR1 is LGHNT and CDR2 is FRNRAP in the germline V gene. The CDR3 runs to 14 residues.

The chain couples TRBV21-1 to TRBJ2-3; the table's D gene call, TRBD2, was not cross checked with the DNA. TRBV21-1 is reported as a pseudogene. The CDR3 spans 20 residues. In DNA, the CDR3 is TGTGCCAGCAGCTCATACTACTTTAGACTAGCGGGGGCCGGGGCAGATACGCAGTATTTT. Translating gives CASSSYYFRLAGAGADTQYF.

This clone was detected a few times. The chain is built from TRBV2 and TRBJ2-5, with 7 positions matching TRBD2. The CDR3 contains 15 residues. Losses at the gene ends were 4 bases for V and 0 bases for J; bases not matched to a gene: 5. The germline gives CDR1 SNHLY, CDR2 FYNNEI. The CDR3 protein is CASSGLRGDQETQYF. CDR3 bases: TGTGCCAGCAGTGGTCTTCGGGGGGACCAAGAGACCCAGTACTTC.

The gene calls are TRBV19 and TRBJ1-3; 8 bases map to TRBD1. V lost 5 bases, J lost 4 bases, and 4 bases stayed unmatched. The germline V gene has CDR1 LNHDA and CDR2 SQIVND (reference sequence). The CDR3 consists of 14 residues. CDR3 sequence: CASSAGGVGNTIYF. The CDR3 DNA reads TGTGCCAGTAGTGCAGGGGGCGTGGGAAACACCATATATTTT.

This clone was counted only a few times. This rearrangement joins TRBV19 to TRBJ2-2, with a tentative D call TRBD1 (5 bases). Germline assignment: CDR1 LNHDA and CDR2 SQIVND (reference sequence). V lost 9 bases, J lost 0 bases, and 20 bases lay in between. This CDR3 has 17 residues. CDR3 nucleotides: TGTGCCAGAACTCGACCCAGGGTTCGAACGAACACCGGGGAGCTGTTTTTT. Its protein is CARTRPRVRTNTGELFF.

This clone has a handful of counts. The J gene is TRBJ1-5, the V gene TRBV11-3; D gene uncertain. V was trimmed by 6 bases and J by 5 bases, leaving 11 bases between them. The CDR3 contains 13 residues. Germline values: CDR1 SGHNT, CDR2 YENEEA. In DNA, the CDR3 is TGTGCCAGCAGTTATACACGGGATCAGCCCCAGCATTTT. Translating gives CASSYTRDQPQHF.

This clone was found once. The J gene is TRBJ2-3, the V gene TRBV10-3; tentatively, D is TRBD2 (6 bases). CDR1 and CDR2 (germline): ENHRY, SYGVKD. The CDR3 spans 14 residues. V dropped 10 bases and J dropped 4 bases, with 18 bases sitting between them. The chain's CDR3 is CATTSRPPADTQYF. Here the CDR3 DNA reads TGTGCCACCACTAGCCGACCCCCCGCAGATACGCAGTATTTT.

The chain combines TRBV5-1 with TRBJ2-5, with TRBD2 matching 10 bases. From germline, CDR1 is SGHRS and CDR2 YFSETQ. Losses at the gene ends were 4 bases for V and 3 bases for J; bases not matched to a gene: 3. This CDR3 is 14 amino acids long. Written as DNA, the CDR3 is TGCGCCAGCAGCCCCGGGACTAGCGAAGAGACCCAGTACTTC. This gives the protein CASSPGTSEETQYF. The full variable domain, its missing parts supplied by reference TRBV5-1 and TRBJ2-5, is KAGVTQTPRYLIKTRGQQVTLSCSPISGHRSVSWYQQTPGQGLQFLFEYFSETQRNKGNFPGRFSGRQFSNSRSEMNVSTLELGDSALYLCASSPGTSEETQYFGPGTRLLVL.

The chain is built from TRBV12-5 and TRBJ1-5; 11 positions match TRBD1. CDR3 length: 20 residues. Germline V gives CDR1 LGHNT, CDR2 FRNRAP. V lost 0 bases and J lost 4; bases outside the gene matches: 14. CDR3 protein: CASGLVTRDRGSRVNQPQHF. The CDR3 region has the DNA TGTGCTAGTGGTTTGGTAACACGGGACAGGGGGAGTCGGGTGAATCAGCCCCAGCATTTT.

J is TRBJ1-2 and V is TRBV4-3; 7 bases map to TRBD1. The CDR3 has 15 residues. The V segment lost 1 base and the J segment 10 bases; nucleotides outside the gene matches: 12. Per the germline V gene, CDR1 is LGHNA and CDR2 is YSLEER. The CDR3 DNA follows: TGCGCCAGCAGCCAAGTATTAAGGGGGCCCGAGTACTACACCTTC. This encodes CASSQVLRGPEYYTF.

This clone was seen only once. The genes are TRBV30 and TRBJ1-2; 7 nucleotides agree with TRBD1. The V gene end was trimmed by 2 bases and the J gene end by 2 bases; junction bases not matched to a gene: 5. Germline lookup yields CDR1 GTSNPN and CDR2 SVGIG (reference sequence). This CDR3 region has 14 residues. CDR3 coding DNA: TGTGCCTGGAGTCGAGGACAGGCCAACTATGGCTACACCTTC. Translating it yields CAWSRGQANYGYTF.

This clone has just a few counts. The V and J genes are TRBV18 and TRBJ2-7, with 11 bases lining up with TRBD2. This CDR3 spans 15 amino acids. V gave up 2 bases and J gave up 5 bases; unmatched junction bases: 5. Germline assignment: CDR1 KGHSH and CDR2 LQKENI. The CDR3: CASSPVLAGGHEQYF. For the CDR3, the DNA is TGTGCCAGCTCACCAGTTCTAGCGGGGGGTCACGAGCAGTACTTC.

CDR3 nucleotide sequence: TGTGCCAGCAGTTTAGGGCCCAGGGGGTGGAACTATGGCTACACCTTC. Translating it yields CASSLGPRGWNYGYTF. The V and J genes are TRBV27 and TRBJ1-2; TRBD1 aligns across 7 bases. The CDR3 is made up of 16 amino acids. Germline lookup yields CDR1 MNHEY and CDR2 SMNVEV (reference sequence). Trimming removed 2 bases from V and 2 bases from J; junction bases left unmatched: 8.

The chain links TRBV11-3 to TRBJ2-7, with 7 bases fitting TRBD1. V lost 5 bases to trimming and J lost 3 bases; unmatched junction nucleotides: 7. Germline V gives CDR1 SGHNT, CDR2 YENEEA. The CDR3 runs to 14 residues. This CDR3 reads CASSGDSFFYEQYF. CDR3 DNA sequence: TGTGCCAGCAGCGGGGACAGTTTCTTCTACGAGCAGTACTTC.

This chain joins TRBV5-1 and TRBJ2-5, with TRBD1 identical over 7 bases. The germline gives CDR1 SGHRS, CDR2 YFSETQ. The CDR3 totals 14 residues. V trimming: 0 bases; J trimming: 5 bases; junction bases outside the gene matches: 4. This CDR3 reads CASSLESTGETQYF. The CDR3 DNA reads TGCGCCAGCAGCTTGGAGTCGACAGGGGAGACCCAGTACTTC.

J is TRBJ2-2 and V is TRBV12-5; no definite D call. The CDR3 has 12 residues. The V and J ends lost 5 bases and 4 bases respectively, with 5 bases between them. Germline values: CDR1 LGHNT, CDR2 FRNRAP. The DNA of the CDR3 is TGTGCTAGTGGTCCTCCCACCGGGGAGCTGTTTTTT. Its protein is CASGPPTGELFF.

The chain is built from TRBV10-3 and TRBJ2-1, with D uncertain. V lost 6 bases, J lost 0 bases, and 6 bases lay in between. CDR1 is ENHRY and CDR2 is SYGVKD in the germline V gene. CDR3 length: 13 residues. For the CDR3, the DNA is TGTGCCATCAGCCTAGACTCCTACAATGAGCAGTTCTTC. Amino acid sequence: CAISLDSYNEQFF.

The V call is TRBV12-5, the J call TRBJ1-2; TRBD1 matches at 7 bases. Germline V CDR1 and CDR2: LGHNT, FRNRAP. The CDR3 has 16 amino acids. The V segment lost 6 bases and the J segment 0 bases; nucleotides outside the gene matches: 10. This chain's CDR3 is CASGTEGQPTNYGYTF. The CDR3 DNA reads TGTGCTAGTGGAACCGAGGGACAGCCTACTAACTATGGCTACACCTTC.

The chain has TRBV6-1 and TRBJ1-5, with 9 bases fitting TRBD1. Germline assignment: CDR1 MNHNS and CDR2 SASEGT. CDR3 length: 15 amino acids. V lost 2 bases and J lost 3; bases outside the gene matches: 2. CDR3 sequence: CASSERDRVNQPQHF. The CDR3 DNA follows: TGTGCCAGCAGTGAACGGGACAGGGTCAATCAGCCCCAGCATTTT.

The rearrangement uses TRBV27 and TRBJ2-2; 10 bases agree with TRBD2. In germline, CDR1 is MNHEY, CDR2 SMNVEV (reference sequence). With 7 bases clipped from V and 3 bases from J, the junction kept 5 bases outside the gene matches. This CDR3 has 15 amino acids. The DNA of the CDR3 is TGTGCCAGCAAAGCTGGGACTAGCGACACCGGGGAGCTGTTTTTT. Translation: CASKAGTSDTGELFF.

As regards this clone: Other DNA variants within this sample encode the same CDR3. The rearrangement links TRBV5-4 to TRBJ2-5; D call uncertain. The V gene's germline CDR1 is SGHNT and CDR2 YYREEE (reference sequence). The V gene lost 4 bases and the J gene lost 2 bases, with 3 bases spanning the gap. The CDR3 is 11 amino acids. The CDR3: CASSRQETQYF. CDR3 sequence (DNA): TGTGCCAGCAGCCGGCAAGAGACCCAGTACTTC.